The 10 T cell receptor beta chains below all came from one sample that was sequenced in a study of somatic mutations in cytotoxic T cells in rheumatoid arthritis. Sequencing was performed with immunoSEQ multiplex PCR; in TCRdb, only in-frame clones are kept and a portion is missing. The sample has roughly 9,800 clones, under 85% seen once. The sequenced sample consisted of CD8+ T cells sorted from blood. These receptors came from a man in his fifties in good health.

J is TRBJ2-2 and V is TRBV9; 9 bases agree with TRBD2. The length of the CDR3 is 15 residues. Trimming took 6 bases from V and 7 from J; bases not matched to a gene: 10. Germline assignment: CDR1 SGDLS and CDR2 YYNGEE. CDR3 protein: CASNLAGDLGGELFF. DNA for the CDR3: TGTGCCAGCAACTTAGCGGGAGACCTGGGCGGGGAGCTGTTTTTT.

The rearrangement uses TRBV7-9 and TRBJ1-1; the D is unclear. This CDR3 is built from 11 residues. Germline-derived CDR1 and CDR2 are SEHNR and FQNEAQ (reference sequence). Trimming shortened V by 6 bases and J by 8 bases, and 10 bases separated the two germline ends. Here the CDR3 reads CASRRMREAFF. As DNA, the CDR3 is TGTGCCAGCAGACGCATGCGAGAAGCTTTCTTT.

The chain joins TRBV6-1 to TRBJ1-1; TRBD1 aligns across 7 bases. Germline assignment: CDR1 MNHNS and CDR2 SASEGT. The junction had 5 bases not matched to a gene; V was cut back by 6 bases and J by 4 bases. CDR3 length: 13 amino acids. CDR3 nucleotide sequence: TGTGCCAGCAGCGGGAGGGGGCTCACTGAAGCTTTCTTT. Translating gives CASSGRGLTEAFF.

CDR3 in DNA: TGTGCCATAGGGGCGGGGGGTGGAACCGGGGAGCTGTTTTTT. Protein sequence: CAIGAGGGTGELFF. The chain uses TRBV27 and TRBJ2-2; 8 nucleotides agree with TRBD2. This CDR3 spans 14 amino acids. CDR1 and CDR2 from the germline V gene are MNHEY and SMNVEV (reference sequence). With 10 bases clipped from V and 5 bases from J, the junction kept 9 bases outside the gene matches.

In nucleotides, the CDR3 is TGTGCCAGCAGTGGAATAGAGCAGTACTTC. Its translation: CASSGIEQYF. This chain links TRBV2 with TRBJ2-5; D unresolved. The CDR3 contains 10 residues. CDR1 and CDR2 from the germline V gene are SNHLY and FYNNEI. V shed 4 bases and J shed 11 bases, with 8 bases lying between them.

The V call is TRBV7-8, the J call TRBJ2-7; TRBD1 matches 7 bases. The germline V gene encodes CDR1 SGHVS and CDR2 FQNEAQ. CDR3 length equals 12 residues. The V gene end was trimmed by 5 bases and the J gene end by 6 bases; junction bases not matched to a gene: 4. CDR3 region: CASSPPGGEQYF. CDR3 DNA: TGTGCCAGCAGCCCTCCAGGGGGCGAGCAGTACTTC.

V gene TRBV7-3 combines with J gene TRBJ2-1; D is perhaps TRBD2 (7 bases). V lost 2 bases and J 7 bases, leaving 24 bases between the germline ends. The germline V gene has CDR1 SGHTA and CDR2 FQGTGA. This CDR3 is 18 amino acids long. CDR3 amino acids: CASSLVSRGRGIENEQFF. The CDR3 DNA is TGTGCCAGCAGCTTAGTCTCCCGGGGGCGGGGGATTGAGAATGAGCAGTTCTTC.

The chain employs TRBV7-2 and TRBJ2-7; TRBD2 matches 9 bases. There are 16 residues in the CDR3. J gave up 2 bases and V 2 bases, and 7 bases lay outside the gene matches. The germline CDR1 and CDR2 sequences are SGHTA and FQGNSA. CDR3 coding DNA: TGTGCCAGCAGCTTATCCCTGCGCGGGGGGGCCTACGAGCAGTACTTC. Protein product: CASSLSLRGGAYEQYF.

The V and J genes are TRBV7-9 and TRBJ1-1; D remains ambiguous. The CDR3 is 13 residues long. CDR1 and CDR2 (germline): SEHNR, FQNEAQ (reference sequence). The ends were cut back, 4 bases at V and 6 bases at J, with 12 bases in the middle. The CDR3 is CASSSGLAAEAFF. CDR3 nucleotide sequence: TGTGCCAGCAGCTCCGGACTTGCAGCTGAAGCTTTCTTT. The whole variable domain, filled in from reference TRBV7-9 and TRBJ1-1, reads DTGVSQNPRHKITKRGQNVTFRCDPISEHNRLYWYRQTLGQGPEFLTYFQNEAQLEKSRLLSDRFSAERPKGSFSTLEIQRTEQGDSAMYLCASSSGLAAEAFFGQGTRLTVV.

The chain combines TRBV30 with TRBJ1-4, with no clear D. Trimming removed 5 bases at V and 6 bases at J, with 22 bases between. Looked up from germline, CDR1 is GTSNPN and CDR2 is SVGIG (reference sequence). This CDR3 has 16 amino acids. CDR3 nucleotide sequence: TGTGCCTGGTGCCACAACTCGGCAGGCCCATATGAAAAACTGTTTTTT. This codes for CAWCHNSAGPYEKLFF.